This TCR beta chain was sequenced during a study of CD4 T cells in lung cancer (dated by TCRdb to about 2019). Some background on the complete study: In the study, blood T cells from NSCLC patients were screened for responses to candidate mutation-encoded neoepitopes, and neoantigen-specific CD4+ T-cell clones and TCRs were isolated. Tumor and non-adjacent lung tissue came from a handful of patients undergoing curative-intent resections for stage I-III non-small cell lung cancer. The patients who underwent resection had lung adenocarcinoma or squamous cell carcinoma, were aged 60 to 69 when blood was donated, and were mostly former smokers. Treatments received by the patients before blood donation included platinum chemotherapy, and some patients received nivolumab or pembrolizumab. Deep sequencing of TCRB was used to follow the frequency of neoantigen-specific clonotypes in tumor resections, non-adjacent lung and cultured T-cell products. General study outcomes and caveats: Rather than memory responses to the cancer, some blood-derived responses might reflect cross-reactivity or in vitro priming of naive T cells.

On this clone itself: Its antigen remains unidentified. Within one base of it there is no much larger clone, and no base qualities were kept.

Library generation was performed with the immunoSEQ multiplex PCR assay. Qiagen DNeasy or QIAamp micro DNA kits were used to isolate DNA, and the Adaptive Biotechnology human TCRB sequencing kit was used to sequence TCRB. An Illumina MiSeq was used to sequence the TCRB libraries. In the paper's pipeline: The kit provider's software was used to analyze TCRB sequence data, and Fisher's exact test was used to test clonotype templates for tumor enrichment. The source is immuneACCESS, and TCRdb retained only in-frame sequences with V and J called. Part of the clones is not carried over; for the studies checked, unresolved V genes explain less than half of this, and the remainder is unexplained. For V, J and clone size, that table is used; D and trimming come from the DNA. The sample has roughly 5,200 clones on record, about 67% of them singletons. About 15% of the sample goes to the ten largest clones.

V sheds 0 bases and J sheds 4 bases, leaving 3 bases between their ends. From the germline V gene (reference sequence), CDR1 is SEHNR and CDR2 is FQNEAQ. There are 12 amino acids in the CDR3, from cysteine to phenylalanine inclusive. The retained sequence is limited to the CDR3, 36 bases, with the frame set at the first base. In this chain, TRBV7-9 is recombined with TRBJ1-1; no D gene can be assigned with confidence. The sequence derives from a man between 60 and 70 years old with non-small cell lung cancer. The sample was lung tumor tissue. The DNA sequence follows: TGTGCCAGCAGCTTAGCGGCCACTGAAGCTTTCTTT. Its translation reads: CASSLAATEAFF.